These 24 T cell receptor beta chains originate from one sample sequenced in a study of tumor-infiltrating lymphocytes in primary liver carcinoma. Joint extraction of RNA and DNA used roughly 17-32 mg of bulk tissue that was unsorted. From 500 ng total RNA, TCR beta cDNA was generated with a primer in the constant region. Sequencing libraries for TCR beta derived from three nested multiplex PCR rounds that used slightly modified ARM-PCR. TRBV1-TRBV30 forward and Cbeta reverse primers drove the first two roughly 10-cycle rounds. One entry per CDR3 protein results from TCRdb running MiXCR on the multiplex PCR reads. Of some 38,000 distinct CDR3 sequences listed, 70% to 80% are singletons. Sequencing was performed on liver tumor tissue from sampling region 4. Subset defined: tumor region T4, right-lateral pole. These receptors originate from a man aged 35 to 55 with primary liver carcinoma and hepatitis B virus infection.

By its share, this clonotype is medium-sized (0.01 to 0.1%). Germline and junction disagree at one end, which may indicate a read error. The chain employs TRBV5-4 and TRBJ2-3; D might be TRBD1 (6 bases). The CDR3 covers 11 residues. Germline V gives CDR1 SGHNT, CDR2 YYREEE (reference sequence). In nucleotides, the CDR3 is TGTGCCAGCAGCCAGAACGAAAGGACAGATTTT. Translation: CASSQNERTDF.

A single count supports this clonotype. The junction does not match germline at one end; this may be a read error. This chain connects TRBV11-1 to TRBJ2-3; the D is unclear. CDR1 is SGHAT, CDR2 FQDESV, per germline (reference sequence). The CDR3 is 13 amino acids. CDR3 sequence: CASGSIRTDRQYF. Here the CDR3 DNA reads TGTGCCAGCGGATCGATCCGAACAGATAGGCAGTATTTT.

For this clonotype: A read error may account for a junction end that differs from germline. The V call is TRBV4-2, the J call TRBJ2-2; D gene unclear. The CDR3 has 14 residues. Germline loops: CDR1 LGHNA, CDR2 YNFKEQ. DNA for the CDR3: TGTGCCAGCGGCCATGTGGGGAACACCGGGGAGCTGTTTTTT. Translation: CASGHVGNTGELFF.

This clonotype was counted once. This is likely a read error, given that the CDR3 carries no conserved phenylalanine or tryptophan at its end. The limits of the CDR3 on the DNA are not certain, so only TCRdb's listed CDR3 is given. The chain joins TRBV11-2 to TRBJ1-6; TRBD1, the table's D call, was not compared with the DNA. The germline CDR1 and CDR2 sequences are SGHAT and FQNNGV. The length of the CDR3 is 14 amino acids, counting both ends. CDR3 sequence: CASRVGTANPPLHS.

The chain carries TRBV4-3 and TRBJ2-3; 14 bases are a match to TRBD2. Germline CDR1 and CDR2: LGHNA and YSLEER. V was clipped by 0 bases and J by 8 bases; unmatched bases: 16. There are 20 residues in the CDR3. The CDR3 DNA is TGCGCCAGCAGCCAAGATCTTCCCTCCGGGACTAGCGGGAGAGCTCTTACGCAGTATTTT. Its protein product is CASSQDLPSGTSGRALTQYF.

V is TRBV7-6 and J is TRBJ2-1, with 8 bases fitting TRBD2. The CDR3 is made up of 17 amino acids. Germline V gene lookup returns CDR1 SGHVS and CDR2 FNYEAQ. V was pared by 2 bases and J by 4 bases, with 10 bases of the junction left unmatched. DNA for the CDR3: TGTGCCAGCAGCTTAACGAGGGGCCAGCGGGGGTACAATGAGCAGTTCTTC. Translated: CASSLTRGQRGYNEQFF.

V usage is TRBV11-2 and J usage is TRBJ2-3; D remains unclear. The length of the CDR3 is 14 residues. The germline CDR1 and CDR2 sequences are SGHAT and FQNNGV. V lost 9 bases and J 4 bases, leaving 17 bases between the germline ends. This CDR3 reads CASSPPCRADTQYF. The CDR3 region has the DNA TGTGCCAGTAGCCCTCCGTGCCGGGCAGATACGCAGTATTTT. Using reference TRBV11-2 and TRBJ2-3 for the parts outside the CDR3, the full variable domain is EAGVAQSPRYKIIEKRQSVAFWCNPISGHATLYWYQQILGQGPKLLIQFQNNGVVDDSQLPKDRFSAERLKGVDSTLKIQPAKLEDSAVYLCASSPPCRADTQYFGPGTRLTVL.

Comments on this clonotype: A junction end diverges from the germline sequence, so it may reflect a read error. The chain employs TRBV7-9 and TRBJ2-7, with D perhaps given as TRBD1 or TRBD2 (6 bases each). The CDR3 length is 16 residues. Germline V CDR1 and CDR2: SEHNR, FQNEAQ (reference sequence). The CDR3 reads CTSSPPGGLVGGEQYF. DNA for the CDR3: TGTACCAGTAGTCCACCCGGGGGCCTAGTAGGAGGCGAGCAGTACTTC.

For this clonotype: A much larger clone differs from this one at a single base, so this may be a read error. J is TRBJ2-3 and V is TRBV7-3, with a tentative D call TRBD2 (6 bases). CDR3 length equals 16 residues. The V gene's germline CDR1 is SGHTA and CDR2 FQGTGA. CDR3 residues: CTSSSSATSRGDTQYF. CDR3 nucleotide sequence: TGTACCAGCAGCTCCTCCGCGACTAGTAGGGGAGATACGCAGTATTTT.

The chain recombines TRBV30 with TRBJ2-7, with 9 bases that match TRBD2. The CDR3 has 12 residues. Germline V CDR1 and CDR2: GTSNPN, SVGIG (reference sequence). The CDR3 is CACLTSGYEQYF. CDR3 nucleotide sequence: TGTGCTTGCTTGACTAGCGGCTACGAGCAGTACTTC.

As for this clonotype: Because it lacks the conserved phenylalanine or tryptophan at the end, this CDR3 is likely a read error. The chain uses TRBV30 and TRBJ2-1; D possibly corresponds to TRBD2 (6 bases). CDR1 and CDR2 (germline): GTSNPN, SVGIG (reference sequence). The germline V and J ends were trimmed by 1 base and 9 bases, with 22 bases remaining between them. The CDR3 contains 16 residues. The CDR3, as DNA: TGTGCCTGGAGTGATAGCGGAAGGGCCGATGGCGCTGAGCAGTTCTAC. It translates to CAWSDSGRADGAEQFY.

The sample holds a few counts of this clonotype. The CDR3 does not end in the conserved phenylalanine or tryptophan, so this is likely a read error. The gene calls are TRBV11-3 and TRBJ2-1; D is undetermined. The CDR3 runs to 14 residues. Germline assignment: CDR1 SGHNT and CDR2 YENEEA. The CDR3 here is CAGSLGASNNEQFL. The CDR3 region has the DNA TGTGCCGGCAGCTTAGGCGCCTCGAACAATGAGCAGTTCCTC.

This clonotype was counted a single time. The rearrangement links TRBV6-4 to TRBJ2-2; the D gene is possibly TRBD1 (5 bases). Trimming removed 4 bases at V and 8 bases at J, with 11 bases between. CDR1 is MRHNA, CDR2 SNTAGT, per germline. The CDR3 covers 13 residues. The CDR3 sequence: CASSVEGVGELFF. CDR3 nucleotide sequence: TGTGCCAGCAGTGTGGAAGGGGTAGGGGAGCTGTTTTTT.

Note on this clonotype: Here the CDR3 omits its conserved ending phenylalanine or tryptophan, so a read error is the likely source. The chain employs TRBV5-6 and TRBJ2-7, with D uncertain. Trimming stripped 2 bases from V and 2 bases from J, with 11 bases between. The CDR3 length is 14 residues. From germline, CDR1 is SGHDT and CDR2 YYEEEE. The CDR3 DNA reads TGTGCCAGCAGCTTCCGATCGATAGCCTACGAGCAGTACTAC. Its protein is CASSFRSIAYEQYY.

The genes are TRBV11-3 and TRBJ2-7, with 7 nucleotides matching TRBD1. CDR1 is SGHNT and CDR2 is YENEEA in the germline V gene. V lost 5 bases, J lost 10 bases, and 8 bases stayed unmatched. The CDR3 covers 12 residues. The CDR3 here is CASSVGQSYQYF. CDR3 bases: TGTGCCAGCAGCGTGGGACAGTCCTACCAGTACTTC.

A remark on this clonotype: Since a much larger clone is just one base distant, this may be a read error. The CDR3 region is CDNSLDGRGAGANVLTF. DNA of the CDR3: TGTGACAACAGCTTGGACGGGAGGGGGGCTGGGGCCAACGTCCTGACTTTC. This chain joins TRBV7-8 and TRBJ2-6, with 8 positions matching TRBD2. The V gene's germline CDR1 is SGHVS and CDR2 FQNEAQ. The CDR3 has 17 amino acids.

J is TRBJ2-1 and V is TRBV7-9; 11 nucleotides line up with TRBD2. CDR1 and CDR2 (germline): SEHNR, FQNEAQ (reference sequence). CDR3 size: 16 residues. V shed 9 bases and J 5 bases; nucleotides not matched to a gene: 12. The CDR3, as DNA: TGTGCCAGTAACTTAGTCACTAGCGGGAGAAACAATGAGCAGTTCTTC. It yields the protein CASNLVTSGRNNEQFF.

Concerning this clonotype: The CDR3 does not end in the conserved phenylalanine or tryptophan, so this is likely a read error. The chain joins TRBV5-6 to TRBJ1-2; the D is unclear. From germline, CDR1 is SGHDT and CDR2 YYEEEE. The V end lost 3 bases, the J end lost 10 bases, and 13 bases lay between the germline ends. The CDR3 length is 12 residues. CDR3 sequence: CASSSGKSDYTL. The CDR3 bases are TGTGCCAGCAGCTCCGGGAAATCTGACTACACCCTC.

Details on this clonotype: Its ends do not fully match the called genes, so a read error is possible. The rearrangement links TRBV5-1 to TRBJ2-2; maybe TRBD2 (5 bases). The CDR3 totals 15 residues. The germline gives CDR1 SGHRS, CDR2 YFSETQ. CDR3 region: CASSYRVPNTGELLF. The DNA of the CDR3 is TGCGCCAGCAGCTATAGGGTCCCGAACACCGGGGAGCTGTTATTT.

The V and J genes are TRBV11-2 and TRBJ2-7; D gene unclear. The CDR3 is made up of 14 amino acids. Germline V gene lookup returns CDR1 SGHAT and CDR2 FQNNGV. Trimming removed 4 bases from V and 4 bases from J, with 14 bases in between. The CDR3 loop reads CASSYIRNSYEQYF. The CDR3 DNA reads TGTGCCAGCAGCTATATCAGGAACTCGTACGAGCAGTACTTC.

This clonotype was observed at least ten times. V and J are TRBV28 and TRBJ2-7, with 11 bases identical to TRBD2. Germline V gene data show CDR1 as MDHEN and CDR2 as SYDVKM. The length of the CDR3 is 13 residues. The V segment lost 2 bases and the J segment 6 bases; nucleotides outside the gene matches: 0. The CDR3 nucleotides are TGTGCCAGCAGTTTAGGGACTAGCGGCGAGCAGTACTTC. It translates to CASSLGTSGEQYF.

As regards this clonotype: The junction and the germline gene differ at one end; a read error may be behind it. The chain couples TRBV6-5 to TRBJ2-3; perhaps D is TRBD1 or TRBD2 (5 bases each). This CDR3 region has 15 residues. Germline loops: CDR1 MNHEY, CDR2 SVGAGI. The chain's CDR3 is CASNYSRGVADTQYF. CDR3 coding DNA: TGCGCCAGCAATTACTCGAGGGGTGTAGCAGATACGCAGTATTTT.

V is TRBV6-5 and J is TRBJ2-2; unclear D gene. Germline assignment: CDR1 MNHEY and CDR2 SVGAGI. Trimming shortened V by 10 bases and J by 7 bases, and 13 bases separated the two germline ends. The length of the CDR3 is 12 residues. The CDR3 DNA sequence: TGTGCCAATGGGATCTGGGACGGGGAGCTGTTTTTT. It is translated as CANGIWDGELFF.

On this clonotype itself: A much larger clonotype is one base distant, so this may be a read error. The CDR3 region has the DNA TGTAGCGTCCCCGTTCCAAATAATGAGCAGTTCTTC. This sequence encodes CSVPVPNNEQFF. The chain couples TRBV29-1 to TRBJ2-1; a weak D match, TRBD2 (5 bases). The CDR3 spans 12 residues. Germline CDR1 SQVTM, CDR2 ANQGSEA.